This is a list of T cell receptor beta chains from one sample in a study of OX40 agonist ivuxolimab in advanced cancers. The repertoire was sequenced with immunoSEQ multiplex PCR; TCRdb's copy has only in-frame clones and lacks some. The sample lists about 16,000 clones; 80% to 95% were seen once. The sample in question was CD4+ or CD8+ T cells sorted from blood, obtained in a trial of the OX40 agonist ivuxolimab. Every receptor here comes from an adult with an advanced solid tumor such as melanoma, head and neck, liver or kidney cancer. Each CDR3 is given with its conserved first and last residue. The D gene is left open where the match is weak. Not all rows give a size; the values are once, few, many and, for expanded clones, a class.

cdr3_aa cdr3_nt d_call j_call v_call clone_size
CASTATGPLGEQFF TGCGCCAGCACGGCGACAGGGCCTCTGGGTGAGCAGTTCTTC TRBD1 TRBJ2-1 TRBV4-1 .
CASSSDGDGNYGYTF TGTGCCAGCAGCTCGGACGGAGATGGAAACTATGGCTACACCTTC . TRBJ1-2 TRBV5-4 .
CASSSTTGVVTEAFF TGTGCCAGCAGCTCGACGACAGGGGTGGTCACTGAAGCTTTCTTT TRBD1 TRBJ1-1 TRBV7-2 .
CASSPGLAGVGRETQYF TGTGCCAGCAGCCCCGGACTAGCGGGAGTCGGTAGAGAGACCCAGTACTTC TRBD2 TRBJ2-5 TRBV5-4 .
CASSWEGNQPQHF TGTGCCAGCAGTTGGGAGGGCAATCAGCCCCAGCATTTT . TRBJ1-5 TRBV6-5 .
CASSLFPGWSNQPQHF TGTGCCAGCAGTTTATTCCCAGGCTGGAGCAATCAGCCCCAGCATTTT . TRBJ1-5 TRBV28 .
CASSLDSAYEQYF TGTGCCAGCAGCTTGGACTCGGCCTACGAGCAGTACTTC . TRBJ2-7 TRBV5-4 once
CASSPAGGLAGVDNEQFF TGTGCCAGCAGCCCGGCGGGTGGACTAGCGGGAGTCGACAATGAGCAGTTCTTC TRBD2 TRBJ2-1 TRBV5-4 once
CASSFGGSYEQYF TGTGCCAGCAGCTTTGGCGGCTCCTACGAGCAGTACTTC . TRBJ2-7 TRBV5-6 once
CASSYTYTGTEAFF TGCGCCAGCAGCTATACTTATACGGGGACCGAAGCTTTCTTT . TRBJ1-1 TRBV5-1 .
CASRGLAETYEQYF TGTGCCAGCAGAGGACTAGCGGAGACCTACGAGCAGTACTTC TRBD2 TRBJ2-7 TRBV2 .
CAISGEAPRGTQYF TGTGCCATCAGTGGGGAGGCCCCCCGGGGGACCCAGTACTTC . TRBJ2-5 TRBV10-3 .
CASSLSATYNEQFF TGTGCCAGCAGCTTGTCCGCTACCTACAATGAGCAGTTCTTC . TRBJ2-1 TRBV5-6 .
CASSIAAGVWYGNTIYF TGTGCCAGTAGTATAGCGGCAGGGGTTTGGTATGGAAACACCATATATTTT . TRBJ1-3 TRBV19 .
CASSLIGGEQFF TGTGCCAGCAGCCTCATAGGTGGTGAGCAGTTCTTC . TRBJ2-1 TRBV7-6 .
CASSSGTSGRGEQFF TGTGCCAGCAGTTCCGGGACTAGCGGTAGGGGGGAGCAGTTCTTC TRBD2 TRBJ2-1 TRBV27 .
CASSTLNYGYTF TGTGCCAGCAGTACATTGAACTATGGCTACACCTTC . TRBJ1-2 TRBV6-5 .
CASSPPGTAGHEQYF TGTGCCAGCAGTCCGCCCGGGACAGCTGGCCACGAGCAGTACTTC TRBD1 TRBJ2-7 TRBV7-9 .
CASSLFGRSYEQYF TGTGCCAGCAGTTTATTTGGCAGGTCCTACGAGCAGTACTTC . TRBJ2-7 TRBV28 .
CASSKVPTGGCLLRDTGELFF TGTGCCAGCAGCAAAGTTCCAACGGGAGGATGTTTACTTAGGGACACCGGGGAGCTGTTTTTT . TRBJ2-2 TRBV21-1 .
CARSKGTYNEQFF TGTGCCAGAAGCAAGGGGACCTACAATGAGCAGTTCTTC . TRBJ2-1 TRBV5-3 .
CASSLLGLAGGGEQFF TGTGCCAGCAGTTTACTTGGACTAGCGGGAGGAGGTGAGCAGTTCTTC TRBD2 TRBJ2-1 TRBV27 .
CASSYTGQTYEQYF TGCGCCAGCAGCTATACAGGGCAGACCTACGAGCAGTACTTC . TRBJ2-7 TRBV5-1 .
CASSPTQQVFLHDEQFF TGCGCCAGCAGCCCCACCCAGCAGGTGTTCTTGCACGATGAGCAGTTCTTC . TRBJ2-1 TRBV4-1 .
CASSFGTEPVF TGTGCCAGCAGTTTTGGGACTGAGCCAGTCTTC . TRBJ2-1 TRBV28 .
CASSQALGTAYEQYF TGTGCCAGCAGCCAAGCTTTAGGAACCGCCTACGAGCAGTACTTC . TRBJ2-7 TRBV5-8 .
CASSPLTSGSSIEQFF TGCGCCAGCAGCCCCCTGACTAGCGGGAGTTCGATTGAGCAGTTCTTC TRBD2 TRBJ2-1 TRBV5-1 .
CASGLVRVGNEQFF TGTGCTAGTGGTTTGGTCCGTGTAGGGAATGAGCAGTTCTTC . TRBJ2-1 TRBV12-5 .
CASSRTGIYNEQFF TGTGCCAGCAGCCGGACAGGGATTTACAATGAGCAGTTCTTC TRBD1 TRBJ2-1 TRBV28 .
CASSWTGGGTDTQYF TGTGCCAGCAGCTGGACAGGGGGCGGCACAGATACGCAGTATTTT TRBD1 TRBJ2-3 TRBV11-2 .
CASSQLTGVDINEQFF TGTGCCAGCAGCCAACTAACAGGGGTAGATATCAATGAGCAGTTCTTC TRBD1 TRBJ2-1 TRBV4-2 .
CASSLGPSGSSYNEQFF TGTGCCAGCAGCTTAGGCCCTAGCGGGAGTTCCTACAATGAGCAGTTCTTC TRBD2 TRBJ2-1 TRBV11-2 .
CASSYHRVIYGYTF TGTGCCAGCAGCTACCACCGGGTGATCTATGGCTACACCTTC . TRBJ1-2 TRBV5-8 .
CASSEMGTSGRAGRQQYF TGTGCCAGCAGTGAAATGGGGACTAGCGGGAGGGCCGGGAGGCAGCAGTACTTC TRBD2 TRBJ2-7 TRBV2 once
CASSDSAEINYEQYF TGTGCCAGCAGTGACTCGGCAGAGATCAACTACGAGCAGTACTTC . TRBJ2-7 TRBV6-4 .
CASSLRENGPYEQYF TGTGCCAGCAGTCTCAGGGAGAATGGGCCATACGAGCAGTACTTC . TRBJ2-7 TRBV6-5 .
CASRGYWGQANYGYTF TGTGCCAGCAGAGGGTATTGGGGGCAAGCTAACTATGGCTACACCTTC . TRBJ1-2 TRBV9 .
CASSERGRTEAFF TGTGCCAGCAGTGAACGGGGGCGAACTGAAGCTTTCTTT . TRBJ1-1 TRBV2 .
CASSDAGTGWLAGNEQFF TGTGCCAGCAGTGACGCCGGGACAGGGTGGCTAGCGGGCAATGAGCAGTTCTTC . TRBJ2-1 TRBV6-1 .
CASSSTGVGFYEQFF TGTGCCAGCAGTTCGACAGGGGTCGGTTTCTATGAGCAGTTCTTC TRBD1 TRBJ2-1 TRBV27 once
CASNSYPGPPQEPQHF TGTGCCAGCAATTCGTATCCGGGACCCCCGCAGGAGCCCCAGCATTTT . TRBJ1-5 TRBV6-7 .
CASRQGHYGYTF TGCGCCAGCAGACAGGGACACTATGGCTACACCTTC . TRBJ1-2 TRBV10-2 .
CASSPHPFSGSPYEQYF TGTGCCAGCAGCCCGCACCCTTTTAGCGGGAGTCCTTACGAGCAGTACTTC TRBD2 TRBJ2-7 TRBV13 .
CASSPLTVSSYEQYF TGTGCCAGCAGCCCGTTGACAGTAAGCTCCTACGAGCAGTACTTC . TRBJ2-7 TRBV4-1 .
CASSLVATGVTDTQYF TGTGCCAGCAGCTTAGTGGCGACAGGGGTAACAGATACGCAGTATTTT TRBD1 TRBJ2-3 TRBV7-2 .